The 26 T cell receptor beta chains listed next were all sequenced from one sample in a study of siplizumab effects on memory and regulatory T cells. Cells from the mixed lymphocyte reaction underwent coculture for 6 to 7 days at 37 degrees C. Their cognate antigens are unknown. TCRdb's copy holds only in-frame clones and misses some; the assay was immunoSEQ multiplex PCR. Here the sample spans approximately 20,000 clones, 44% being singletons. The sequenced material came from CFSE-low (dividing) CD4+ T cells sorted from an allogeneic mixed lymphocyte reaction. These receptors all come from a human donor in good health; the cells came from an allogeneic mixed lymphocyte reaction. Some clones in this sample may be carry-over from other donors' samples.

This chain links TRBV7-9 with TRBJ1-4; 8 nucleotides agree with TRBD1. With V trimmed by 5 bases and J by 2 bases, 7 bases remained unmatched. The germline V gene has CDR1 SEHNR and CDR2 FQNEAQ (reference sequence). The CDR3 extends over 16 amino acids. The chain's CDR3 is CASSLGQGGTNEKLFF. CDR3 in DNA: TGTGCCAGCAGCCTAGGACAGGGTGGGACTAATGAAAAACTGTTTTTT.

The chain carries TRBV5-1 and TRBJ1-6, with D maybe TRBD1 (5 bases). Per the germline V gene, CDR1 is SGHRS and CDR2 is YFSETQ. Trimming pared 0 bases from V and 10 bases from J, leaving 17 bases between. CDR3 length equals 16 residues. CDR3 sequence: CASSLVAGKVESPLHF. DNA of the CDR3: TGCGCCAGCAGCTTGGTAGCAGGGAAGGTTGAGTCACCCCTCCACTTT.

The chain has TRBV19 and TRBJ1-4, with D unresolved. Germline lookup yields CDR1 LNHDA and CDR2 SQIVND (reference sequence). With 1 base removed from V and 8 bases from J, the gap between germline ends came to 20 bases. The CDR3 has 17 residues. The CDR3 DNA follows: TGTGCCAGTAGTATAGCTTATCCACCACCGCCCGGGGAAAAACTGTTTTTT. Its translation: CASSIAYPPPPGEKLFF.

V and J are TRBV5-1 and TRBJ2-5; D tentatively fits TRBD1 or TRBD2 (5 bases each). Between the trimmed V and J ends, which lost 2 bases and 5 bases, there was a span of 16 bases. This CDR3 region has 15 residues. Germline-derived CDR1 and CDR2 are SGHRS and YFSETQ. The CDR3 DNA reads as TGCGCCAGCAGCTTAGGGACCACCGATTTGGAGACCCAGTACTTC. Protein product: CASSLGTTDLETQYF.

This chain connects TRBV15 to TRBJ2-5; D is possibly TRBD1 (5 bases). The J call is in doubt because the DNA end fits TRBJ2-7 better. The germline CDR1 and CDR2 sequences are LNHNV and YYDKDF (reference sequence). The CDR3 covers 15 residues. CDR3 DNA: TGTGCCACCAGCAGAGATGGGGCGGTACCCTACGAGCAGTACTTC. Amino acids: CATSRDGAVPYEQYF.

This chain joins TRBV5-6 and TRBJ1-5; the D gene is possibly TRBD1 (6 bases). The germline gives CDR1 SGHDT, CDR2 YYEEEE. This CDR3 region has 12 residues. Trimming took 7 bases from V and 14 from J, leaving 19 bases between them. The CDR3 bases are TGTGCCAGCGGCTCGAATACAGGGACAAAGCATTTT. Protein sequence: CASGSNTGTKHF.

The chain uses TRBV7-9 and TRBJ1-5; D perhaps matches TRBD1 (6 bases). The CDR3 is 15 amino acids. Germline V gene sequence: CDR1 SEHNR, CDR2 FQNEAQ (reference sequence). V shed 5 bases and J shed 0 bases, with 11 bases lying between them. In nucleotides, the CDR3 is TGTGCCAGCAGCCCCGACAGGATTAGCAATCAGCCCCAGCATTTT. Translating gives CASSPDRISNQPQHF.

This sequence joins TRBV6-5 and TRBJ2-2; 9 positions match TRBD1. The CDR3 has 14 residues. The trim removed 7 bases at V and 3 bases at J, leaving 3 bases unmatched. From germline, CDR1 is MNHEY and CDR2 SVGAGI. CDR3 residues: CASKRTGDTGELFF. The CDR3 DNA reads as TGTGCCAGCAAGAGGACAGGGGACACCGGGGAGCTGTTTTTT.

The chain is built from TRBV7-9 and TRBJ2-7; weak D call: TRBD1 (6 bases). This CDR3 is built from 18 residues. V was pared by 2 bases and J by 2 bases, with 22 bases between. Germline V lookup: CDR1 SEHNR, CDR2 FQNEAQ (reference sequence). In nucleotides, the CDR3 is TGTGCCAGCAGCTTATCTACCCGGGACACCTTGTCCCCCTACGAGCAGTACTTC. Translation: CASSLSTRDTLSPYEQYF.

This clone is classed as medium-sized (0.01 to 0.1%). This chain connects TRBV5-4 to TRBJ2-2; D is uncertain. CDR1 is SGHNT and CDR2 is YYREEE in the germline V gene (reference sequence). This CDR3 has 14 amino acids. The V end lost 5 bases, the J end lost 5 bases, and 13 bases lay between the germline ends. As DNA, the CDR3 is TGTGCCAGCAGAACGGACCTTGTTACCGGGGAGCTGTTTTTT. It yields the protein CASRTDLVTGELFF. Full variable domain (remainder filled in from reference TRBV5-4 and TRBJ2-2): ETGVTQSPTHLIKTRGQQVTLRCSSQSGHNTVSWYQQALGQGPQFIFQYYREEENGRGNFPPRFSGLQFPNYSSELNVNALELDDSALYLCASRTDLVTGELFFGEGSRLTVL.

This clone has a handful of counts. The J gene is TRBJ2-3, the V gene TRBV5-4; 10 bases agree with TRBD1. The CDR3 sequence is 16 residues long. Germline values: CDR1 SGHNT, CDR2 YYREEE (reference sequence). V shed 4 bases, J shed 2 bases, and the junction held 7 bases outside the gene matches. The DNA of the CDR3 is TGTGCCAGCAGCCCAAGAGGGACAGGGGCCACAGATACGCAGTATTTT. Translated: CASSPRGTGATDTQYF.

This clone occurred many times. This chain joins TRBV5-6 and TRBJ1-2, with 9 bases matching TRBD1. CDR3 length: 14 amino acids. Germline CDR1 reads SGHDT; CDR2 reads YYEEEE. The J segment lost 2 bases and the V segment lost 3 bases, leaving 2 bases of the junction unmatched. CDR3 protein: CASSSGQGNYGYTF. CDR3 DNA sequence: TGTGCCAGCAGCTCAGGACAGGGGAACTATGGCTACACCTTC.

This clone was detected a few times. The chain employs TRBV10-2 and TRBJ2-5; possible D gene TRBD1, 6 bases. This CDR3 is 14 amino acids long. V lost 1 base, J lost 5 bases, and 11 bases lay in between. CDR1 WSHSY and CDR2 SAAADI come from the germline V gene. CDR3 DNA sequence: TGCGCCAGCAGTGAGTTTACAGGGTGGGAGACCCAGTACTTC. It translates to CASSEFTGWETQYF.

The genes are TRBV10-3 and TRBJ1-1; no definite D call. The V gene lost 4 bases and the J gene lost 6 bases, with 6 bases spanning the gap. This CDR3 has 11 residues. Germline CDR1 reads ENHRY; CDR2 reads SYGVKD. The CDR3 loop is CAISGFAEAFF. CDR3 nucleotides: TGTGCCATCAGTGGGTTCGCTGAAGCTTTCTTT.

J is TRBJ2-1 and V is TRBV7-3; 11 bases map to TRBD2. CDR1 and CDR2 (germline): SGHTA, FQGTGA. Unmatched junction bases numbered 6, after V lost 5 bases and J lost 6 bases. The CDR3 extends over 15 amino acids. CDR3 sequence (DNA): TGTGCCAGCAGCCCCACTAGCGGGAGTTTCAATGAGCAGTTCTTC. Protein product: CASSPTSGSFNEQFF.

Comment on this clone: Mismatch with germline at one junction end may stem from a read error. V gene TRBV19 combines with J gene TRBJ1-1, with D tentatively TRBD1 (5 bases). The CDR3 contains 13 residues. Germline lookup yields CDR1 LNHDA and CDR2 SQIVND (reference sequence). CDR3 sequence: CASIGRVNTEAFF. The CDR3 DNA reads as TGTGCCAGTATTGGCAGGGTGAATACTGAAGCTTTCTTT.

The chain couples TRBV7-2 to TRBJ2-6, with TRBD1 matching over 10 bases. V lost 5 bases and J lost 3; bases outside the gene matches: 7. The CDR3 contains 17 residues. Germline V gene data show CDR1 as SGHTA and CDR2 as FQGNSA. The CDR3 spells CASSPRQGAGGANVLTF. The CDR3 region has the DNA TGTGCCAGCAGCCCTCGACAGGGGGCGGGTGGGGCCAACGTCCTGACTTTC.

By share, this clone ranks as medium-sized. The rearrangement uses TRBV5-6 and TRBJ2-6, with D unclear. Germline V gene data show CDR1 as SGHDT and CDR2 as YYEEEE. The V and J ends lost 0 bases and 1 base respectively, with 5 bases between them. The CDR3 is 15 residues long. CDR3 DNA sequence: TGTGCCAGCAGCTTGGAGGTGTCTGGGGCCAACGTCCTGACTTTC. Its protein is CASSLEVSGANVLTF.

The table lists this clone with a few counts. The V and J genes are TRBV5-1 and TRBJ1-1; 7 bases line up with TRBD1. Germline-derived CDR1 and CDR2 are SGHRS and YFSETQ. The CDR3 length is 15 residues. The trim removed 2 bases at V and 1 base at J, leaving 5 bases unmatched. The CDR3 nucleotides read TGCGCCAGCAGCTTTCGGGACAGTTGGAACACTGAAGCTTTCTTT. Its protein product is CASSFRDSWNTEAFF.

This clone is labeled medium-sized. The chain carries TRBV2 and TRBJ1-5, with D tentatively TRBD1 (5 bases). Germline assignment: CDR1 SNHLY and CDR2 FYNNEI. This CDR3 has 14 amino acids. V lost 4 bases and J lost 8, with 15 bases in between. The chain's CDR3 is CASSADKVGKPQHF. CDR3 coding DNA: TGTGCCAGCAGTGCGGACAAGGTCGGGAAGCCCCAGCATTTT.

The V gene is TRBV6-5, the J gene TRBJ1-2, with D tentatively TRBD1 (6 bases). Germline lookup yields CDR1 MNHEY and CDR2 SVGAGI. Trimming stripped 6 bases from V and 6 bases from J, with 17 bases between. The CDR3 totals 14 residues. In DNA, the CDR3 is TGTGCCAGCAGCCGAATTGACAGGATCCATGGCTACACCTTC. Protein sequence: CASSRIDRIHGYTF.

A few counts support this clone. The J gene is TRBJ1-1, the V gene TRBV29-1; D unclear. This CDR3 contains 12 residues. V was clipped by 3 bases and J by 0 bases, with 5 bases between them. Germline values: CDR1 SQVTM, CDR2 ANQGSEA. In nucleotides, the CDR3 is TGCAGCGTTGATAGGGTGAACACTGAAGCTTTCTTT. The encoded protein is CSVDRVNTEAFF. Full variable domain (rest looked up from reference TRBV29-1 and TRBJ1-1): SAVISQKPSRDICQRGTSLTIQCQVDSQVTMMFWYRQQPGQSLTLIATANQGSEATYESGFVIDKFPISRPNLTFSTLTVSNMSPEDSSIYLCSVDRVNTEAFFGQGTRLTVV.

The chain uses TRBV10-3 and TRBJ1-6, with D perhaps TRBD1 (5 bases). CDR1 ENHRY and CDR2 SYGVKD come from the germline V gene. Trimming stripped 2 bases from V and 9 bases from J, with 14 bases between. The CDR3 sequence is 15 residues long. The chain's CDR3 is CAISERGLESSPLHF. CDR3 coding DNA: TGTGCCATCAGTGAGCGGGGGTTGGAGAGTTCACCCCTCCACTTT.

The rearrangement joins TRBV6-1 to TRBJ1-5; 9 bases agree with TRBD1. Unmatched junction bases numbered 2, after V lost 7 bases and J lost 4 bases. Germline values: CDR1 MNHNS, CDR2 SASEGT. CDR3 size: 13 residues. The CDR3 sequence: CASTGTGNQPQHF. DNA of the CDR3: TGTGCCAGCACCGGGACAGGGAATCAGCCCCAGCATTTT.

The V and J genes are TRBV6-5 and TRBJ2-7; D uncertain. From germline, CDR1 is MNHEY and CDR2 SVGAGI. CDR3 length: 15 amino acids. V shed 3 bases and J shed 4 bases, with 16 bases lying between them. In DNA, the CDR3 is TGTGCCAGCAGTTATAGTCGCGTAGTCGGTTACGAGCAGTACTTC. Translated: CASSYSRVVGYEQYF.

The gene calls are TRBV7-9 and TRBJ2-5; D possibly corresponds to TRBD2 (5 bases). The CDR3 covers 15 residues. Germline V CDR1 and CDR2: SEHNR, FQNEAQ (reference sequence). V gave up 1 base and J gave up 5 bases, with 14 bases separating them. CDR3 amino acids: CASSLGLGGLETQYF. The CDR3, as DNA: TGTGCCAGCAGCTTAGGCCTCGGAGGACTCGAGACCCAGTACTTC.